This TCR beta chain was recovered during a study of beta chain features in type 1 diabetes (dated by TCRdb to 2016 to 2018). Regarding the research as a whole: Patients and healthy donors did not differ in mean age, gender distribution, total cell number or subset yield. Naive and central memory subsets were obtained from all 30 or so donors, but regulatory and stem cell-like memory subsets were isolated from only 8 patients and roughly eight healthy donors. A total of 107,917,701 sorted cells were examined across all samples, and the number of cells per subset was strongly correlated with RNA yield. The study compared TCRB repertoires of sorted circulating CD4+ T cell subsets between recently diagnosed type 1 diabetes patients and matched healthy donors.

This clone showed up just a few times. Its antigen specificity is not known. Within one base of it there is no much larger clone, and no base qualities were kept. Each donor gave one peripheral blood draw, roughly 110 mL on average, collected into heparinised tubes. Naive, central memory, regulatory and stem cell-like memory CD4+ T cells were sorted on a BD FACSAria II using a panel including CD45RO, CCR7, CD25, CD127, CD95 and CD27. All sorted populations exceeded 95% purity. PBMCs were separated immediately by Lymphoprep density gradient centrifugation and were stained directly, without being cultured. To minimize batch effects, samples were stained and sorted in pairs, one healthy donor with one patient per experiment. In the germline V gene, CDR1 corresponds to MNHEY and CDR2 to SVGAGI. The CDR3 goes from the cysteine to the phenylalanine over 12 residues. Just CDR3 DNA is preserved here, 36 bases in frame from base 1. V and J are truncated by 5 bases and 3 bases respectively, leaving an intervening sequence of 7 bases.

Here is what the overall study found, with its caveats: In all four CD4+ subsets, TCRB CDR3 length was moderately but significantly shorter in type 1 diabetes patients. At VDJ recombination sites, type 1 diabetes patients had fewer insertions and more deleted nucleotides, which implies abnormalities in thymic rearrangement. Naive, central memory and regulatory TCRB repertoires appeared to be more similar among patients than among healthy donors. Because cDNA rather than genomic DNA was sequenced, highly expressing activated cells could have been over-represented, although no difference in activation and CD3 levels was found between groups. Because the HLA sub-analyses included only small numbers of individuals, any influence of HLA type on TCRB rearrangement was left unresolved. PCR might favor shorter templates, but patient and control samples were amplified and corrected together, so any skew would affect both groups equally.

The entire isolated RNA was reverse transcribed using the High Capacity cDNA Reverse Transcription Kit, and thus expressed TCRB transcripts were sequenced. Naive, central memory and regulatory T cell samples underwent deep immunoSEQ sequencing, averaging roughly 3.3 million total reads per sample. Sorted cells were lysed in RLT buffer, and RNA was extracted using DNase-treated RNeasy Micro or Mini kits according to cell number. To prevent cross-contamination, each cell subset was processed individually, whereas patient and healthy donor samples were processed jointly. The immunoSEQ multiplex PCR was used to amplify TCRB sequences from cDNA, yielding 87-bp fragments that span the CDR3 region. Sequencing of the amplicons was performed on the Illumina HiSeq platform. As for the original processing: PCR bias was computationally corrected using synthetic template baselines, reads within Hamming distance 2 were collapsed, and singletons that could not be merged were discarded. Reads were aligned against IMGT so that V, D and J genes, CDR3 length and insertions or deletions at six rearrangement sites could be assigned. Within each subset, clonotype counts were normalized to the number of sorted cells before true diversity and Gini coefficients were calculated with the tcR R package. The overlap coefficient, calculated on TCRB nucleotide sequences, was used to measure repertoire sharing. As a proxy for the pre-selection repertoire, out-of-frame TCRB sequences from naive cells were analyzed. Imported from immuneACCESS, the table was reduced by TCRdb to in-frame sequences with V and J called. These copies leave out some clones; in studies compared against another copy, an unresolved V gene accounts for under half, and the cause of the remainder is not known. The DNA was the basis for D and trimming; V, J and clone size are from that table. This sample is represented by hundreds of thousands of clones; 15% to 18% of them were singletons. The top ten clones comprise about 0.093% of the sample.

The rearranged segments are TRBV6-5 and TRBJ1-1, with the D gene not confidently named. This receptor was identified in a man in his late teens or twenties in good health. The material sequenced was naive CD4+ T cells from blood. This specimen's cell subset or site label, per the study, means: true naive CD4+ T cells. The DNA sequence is TGTGCCAGCAGTGATCAGGACACTGAAGCTTTCTTT. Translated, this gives CASSDQDTEAFF.